The sequence of this T cell receptor (beta chain) was determined in a study of blood T cell repertoires in COVID-19. Turning to the study itself: The cDNA or gDNA used as material had been derived from T cells, B-cell-depleted T cells, or PBMCs.

After removal of 9 bases from V and 2 bases from J, the junction contained 4 bases not matched to a gene. In germline, CDR1 is KGHDR, CDR2 SFDVKD. This CDR3 is built from 14 residues. Per the original methods: Amplification of reference gene primers provided the estimated nucleated cell counts. TCRdb's table, derived via immunoSEQ multiplex PCR, lists solely in-frame clones and lacks some. That table gives V, J and clone size, and the DNA gave D and trimming. The profile shows 78,000 or so clones, 87% of them singletons. Material: peripheral blood. This TCR was recovered from a woman aged 45-65 years with acute or convalescent COVID-19. V gene TRBV24-1 combines with J gene TRBJ2-3; 10 nucleotides match TRBD2. The CDR3 DNA reads TGTGCCACCGGGACTAGCGTCCCCACAGATACGCAGTATTTT. Translating gives CATGTSVPTDTQYF.